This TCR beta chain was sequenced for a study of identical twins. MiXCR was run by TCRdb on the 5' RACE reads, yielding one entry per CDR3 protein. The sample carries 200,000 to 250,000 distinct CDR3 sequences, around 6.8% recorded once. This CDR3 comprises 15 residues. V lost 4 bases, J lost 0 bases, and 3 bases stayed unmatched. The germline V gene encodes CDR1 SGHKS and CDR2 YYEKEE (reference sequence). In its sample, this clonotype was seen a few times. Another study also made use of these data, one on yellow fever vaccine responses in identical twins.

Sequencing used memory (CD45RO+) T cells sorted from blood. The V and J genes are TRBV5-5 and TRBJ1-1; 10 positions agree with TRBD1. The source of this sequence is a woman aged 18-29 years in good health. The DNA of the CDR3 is TGTGCCAGCAGCGACAGGGGGCCCATGAACACTGAAGCTTTCTTT. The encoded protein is CASSDRGPMNTEAFF. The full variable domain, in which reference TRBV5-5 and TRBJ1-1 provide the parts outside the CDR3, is DAGVTQSPTHLIKTRGQQVTLRCSPISGHKSVSWYQQVLGQGPQFIFQYYEKEERGRGNFPDRFSARQFPNYSSELNVNALLLGDSALYLCASSDRGPMNTEAFFGQGTRLTVV.